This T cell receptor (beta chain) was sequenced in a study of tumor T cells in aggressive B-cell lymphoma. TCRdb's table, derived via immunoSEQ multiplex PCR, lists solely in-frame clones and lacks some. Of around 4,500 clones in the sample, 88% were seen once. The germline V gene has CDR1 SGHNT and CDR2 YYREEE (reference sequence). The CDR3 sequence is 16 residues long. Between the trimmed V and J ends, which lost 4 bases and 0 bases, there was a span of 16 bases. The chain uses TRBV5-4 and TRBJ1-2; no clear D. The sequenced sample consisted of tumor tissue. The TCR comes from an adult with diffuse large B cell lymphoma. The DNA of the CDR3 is TGTGCCAGCAGCCCAACGATACAAGGAGCTAACTATGGCTACACCTTC. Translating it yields CASSPTIQGANYGYTF.